The sequence of this T cell receptor (beta chain) was determined in a study of cytomegalovirus exposure and HLA in healthy donors. The PCR had 60 Vbeta and 13 Jbeta primers. Assay: immunoSEQ multiplex PCR; the TCRdb copy retains only in-frame clones and omits some. The sample has 200,000 or so clones; about 90% are singletons. This receptor was taken from a girl under three years old in good health and CMV-seronegative. The sample comprised PBMCs.

The CDR3 here is CASSIRGGISSNQPQHF. The CDR3 DNA reads as TGTGCCAGTAGTATAAGGGGGGGGATTTCGAGCAATCAGCCCCAGCATTTT. The chain combines TRBV19 with TRBJ1-5; a weak D match, TRBD1 (6 bases). CDR3 length: 17 residues. CDR1 is LNHDA and CDR2 is SQIVND in the germline V gene (reference sequence). Trimming left V 2 bases short and J 1 base short, with 15 bases between.